This T cell receptor (beta chain) was documented in a study of OX40 agonist ivuxolimab in advanced cancers. At the level of the study: An agonistic human IgG2 monoclonal antibody against OX40 (CD134) was given. In this trial design, patients received ivuxolimab intravenously at 0.01 to 10 mg/kg every 2 weeks.

Assay used: immunoSEQ multiplex PCR; TCRdb lists only in-frame clones, some missing. This repertoire shows 65,000 or so clones, just over 85% found once; its top ten account for over 2.5%. Autoimmune disease history or systemic immunosuppression barred patients. The sample in question was CD4+ or CD8+ T cells sorted from blood, obtained in a trial of the OX40 agonist ivuxolimab. The receptor comes from an adult with an advanced solid tumor such as melanoma, head and neck, liver or kidney cancer.

The CDR3 sequence is CASSYSGQGVTEAFF. The CDR3 DNA reads TGTGCCAGCAGTTACTCGGGACAGGGAGTCACTGAAGCTTTCTTT. V usage is TRBV6-5 and J usage is TRBJ1-1, with TRBD1 matching over 9 bases. The V segment lost 0 bases and the J segment 4 bases; nucleotides outside the gene matches: 3. Germline CDR1 reads MNHEY; CDR2 reads SVGAGI. The CDR3 contains 15 residues.